The T cell receptor beta chain described here comes from a study of immune evolution from preneoplasia to lung adenocarcinoma. Findings and caveats of the study: KRAS-mutant nodules had the highest T cell clonality. Top clone share appeared to fall from AAH through AIS, MIA, adenocarcinoma.

The germline V gene encodes CDR1 SGHNT and CDR2 YYREEE (reference sequence). This CDR3 has 14 amino acids. Details on this clone: Its target is unknown. One end of the junction does not line up with germline, which may come from a read error.

Produced via immunoSEQ multiplex PCR; TCRdb's table is partial and in-frame only. The data hold 35,000 to 40,000 clones, with about 73% observed a single time. The sequence derives from a person aged 55 to 75 with lung adenocarcinoma. The sample taken for sequencing was FFPE invasive lung adenocarcinoma tissue. The chain couples TRBV5-4 to TRBJ2-7; 13 nucleotides align to TRBD2. CDR3: CVSSRTSGRGEQYF. The CDR3 bases are TGTGTCAGCAGTCGGACTAGCGGGAGAGGGGAGCAGTACTTC.